These 22 T cell receptor beta chains were sequenced from one sample in a study of persistence of HIV-infected CD4 T cells. These TCRs' antigens remain unknown. This was the immunoSEQ version 4 assay in survey mode. Data came from immunoSEQ multiplex PCR; TCRdb stores just in-frame clones and leaves some out. The sample includes about 36,000 clones, over 65% of them seen just once. An overlapping HIV-1 Gag peptide pool stimulated these cells at roughly 1 ug/peptide/mL. Memory cells lacking CD40L and CD69 with high CD45RO were sorted. The material was cultured CD4+ T cells from PBMCs, obtained from a patient who received antiretroviral therapy. The origin of the receptors is an adult with HIV. The donor label of this sample is uncertain.

This sequence joins TRBV14 and TRBJ2-3; D is unresolved. The CDR3 runs 15 residues. The V and J ends lost 1 base and 6 bases respectively, with 14 bases between them. Germline V lookup: CDR1 SGHDN, CDR2 FVKESK. Here the CDR3 reads CASSQALGSTDTQYF. The CDR3 DNA reads as TGTGCCAGCAGCCAAGCTCTGGGTTCCACGGATACGCAGTATTTT.

The chain couples TRBV18 to TRBJ1-5; D gene uncertain. This CDR3 is 15 amino acids long. Trimming removed 2 bases from V and 4 bases from J, with 12 bases in between. Germline-derived CDR1 and CDR2 are KGHSH and LQKENI. CDR3: CASSPETANNQPQHF. DNA for the CDR3: TGTGCCAGCTCACCAGAGACGGCTAATAATCAGCCCCAGCATTTT.

The V and J genes are TRBV12-3 or TRBV12-4 and TRBJ1-5; D call uncertain. CDR3 length equals 12 residues. Trimming took off 10 bases at V and 2 bases at J, with 9 bases between the two ends. In DNA form, the CDR3 reads TGTGCCAATGGGAGGGGCAATCAGCCCCAGCATTTT. It specifies CANGRGNQPQHF.

CDR3 DNA: TGTGCTAGTGGCAGACAGCTCTCCTCTGGGGCCAACGTCCTGACTTTC. This translates into CASGRQLSSGANVLTF. V usage is TRBV12-5 and J usage is TRBJ2-6; D possibly corresponds to TRBD1 (5 bases). Germline CDR1 LGHNT, CDR2 FRNRAP. The CDR3 consists of 16 residues. V gave up 6 bases and J gave up 0 bases, with 12 bases separating them.

This rearrangement joins TRBV2 to TRBJ1-4; no reliable D call. Trimming stripped 5 bases from V and 0 bases from J, with 4 bases between. CDR3 length: 13 residues. The germline CDR1 and CDR2 sequences are SNHLY and FYNNEI. DNA for the CDR3: TGTGCCAGCAGTTCTGCAACTAATGAAAAACTGTTTTTT. Its protein product is CASSSATNEKLFF.

This clone has just a few counts. This chain uses TRBV5-1 with TRBJ2-3; a weak D match, TRBD2 (5 bases). The germline gives CDR1 SGHRS, CDR2 YFSETQ. This CDR3 region has 14 residues. V lost 6 bases, J lost 0 bases, and 11 bases lay in between. The CDR3 reads CASNDPGSTDTQYF. The CDR3 DNA reads as TGCGCCAGCAACGATCCGGGGAGCACAGATACGCAGTATTTT. The full variable domain, with the rest looked up from reference TRBV5-1 and TRBJ2-3, is KAGVTQTPRYLIKTRGQQVTLSCSPISGHRSVSWYQQTPGQGLQFLFEYFSETQRNKGNFPGRFSGRQFSNSRSEMNVSTLELGDSALYLCASNDPGSTDTQYFGPGTRLTVL.

The chain recombines TRBV5-1 with TRBJ2-7; D not resolved. The V end was cut by 0 bases, the J end by 1 base, with 8 bases between. The CDR3 contains 14 residues. CDR1 is SGHRS and CDR2 is YFSETQ in the germline V gene. The CDR3 is CASSLASESYEQYF. For the CDR3, the DNA is TGCGCCAGCAGCTTGGCCTCTGAGTCCTACGAGCAGTACTTC.

The V call is TRBV5-1, the J call TRBJ2-7; 8 bases align to TRBD1. The length of the CDR3 is 13 residues. J was trimmed by 5 bases and V by 4 bases; bases with no gene match: 5. Per the germline V gene, CDR1 is SGHRS and CDR2 is YFSETQ. The chain's CDR3 is CASSRGQGDEQYF. CDR3 in DNA: TGCGCCAGCAGCAGAGGACAGGGCGACGAGCAGTACTTC. The variable domain in full, completed from reference TRBV5-1 and TRBJ2-7, reads KAGVTQTPRYLIKTRGQQVTLSCSPISGHRSVSWYQQTPGQGLQFLFEYFSETQRNKGNFPGRFSGRQFSNSRSEMNVSTLELGDSALYLCASSRGQGDEQYFGPGTRLTVT.

The chain uses TRBV21-1 and TRBJ2-1; the table's D call TRBD2 went unverified against the DNA. TRBV21-1 is classified as a pseudogene. The CDR3 spans 17 residues. CDR3 DNA sequence: TGTGCCAGCAGCACCTCTCTTTCATGGGGGGGGCAAGCTGAGCAGTTCTTC. This encodes CASSTSLSWGGQAEQFF.

This chain links TRBV20-1 with TRBJ2-7, with D tentatively TRBD1 (6 bases). Deletions cut 3 bases from V and 4 bases from J, with 13 bases between. Germline CDR1 reads DFQATT; CDR2 reads SNEGSKA (reference sequence). This CDR3 is built from 13 residues. The CDR3 is CSASGQRPYEQYF. CDR3 bases: TGCAGTGCTAGTGGACAGAGACCTTACGAGCAGTACTTC.

The rearrangement uses TRBV5-1 and TRBJ2-1, with D hard to call. Germline values: CDR1 SGHRS, CDR2 YFSETQ. V lost 4 bases and J lost 0, with 14 bases in between. The CDR3 runs 16 residues. The CDR3, as DNA: TGCGCCAGCAGCCTATTGCAGGCCTCCTCCTACAATGAGCAGTTCTTC. It encodes CASSLLQASSYNEQFF. The full variable domain, with the rest looked up from reference TRBV5-1 and TRBJ2-1, is KAGVTQTPRYLIKTRGQQVTLSCSPISGHRSVSWYQQTPGQGLQFLFEYFSETQRNKGNFPGRFSGRQFSNSRSEMNVSTLELGDSALYLCASSLLQASSYNEQFFGPGTRLTVL.

The genes are TRBV28 and TRBJ1-2; unclear D gene. In germline, CDR1 is MDHEN, CDR2 SYDVKM. This CDR3 contains 14 residues. Trimming removed 4 bases at V and 4 bases at J, with 13 bases between. The CDR3 protein is CASSSGTTVYGYTF. Written as DNA, the CDR3 is TGTGCCAGCAGTTCCGGCACAACCGTCTATGGCTACACCTTC.

The genes are TRBV3-1 (or the pseudogene TRBV3-2) and TRBJ1-2, with D possibly matching TRBD1 (5 bases). CDR3 length: 14 amino acids. V lost 3 bases to trimming and J lost 4 bases, with 12 bases between them. Germline CDR1 is LGHDT and CDR2 is YNNKEL (reference sequence). CDR3 protein: CASSHGAGRYGYTF. Written as DNA, the CDR3 is TGTGCCAGCAGCCATGGGGCAGGCCGCTATGGCTACACCTTC.

This clone was picked up one time. The chain links TRBV2 to TRBJ2-1; 8 nucleotides align to TRBD2. There are 13 residues in the CDR3. The germline V gene has CDR1 SNHLY and CDR2 FYNNEI. The ends lost 1 base at V and 9 bases at J; junction bases unmatched: 2. CDR3: CASSEERGGEQFF. The DNA of the CDR3 is TGTGCCAGCAGTGAAGAACGGGGGGGTGAGCAGTTCTTC. The full variable domain, in which reference TRBV2 and TRBJ2-1 provide the parts outside the CDR3, is EPEVTQTPSHQVTQMGQEVILRCVPISNHLYFYWYRQILGQKVEFLVSFYNNEISEKSEIFDDQFSVERPDGSNFTLKIRSTKLEDSAMYFCASSEERGGEQFFGPGTRLTVL.

This clone turned up a few times. V gene TRBV27 combines with J gene TRBJ2-1, with 11 nucleotides matching TRBD2. The CDR3 is made up of 19 amino acids. The V and J ends lost 8 bases and 0 bases, in that order; junction bases with no gene match: 15. Germline-derived CDR1 and CDR2 are MNHEY and SMNVEV (reference sequence). CDR3 amino acids: CASSTLAGGRDSSYNEQFF. In nucleotides, the CDR3 is TGTGCCAGCTCGACTCTAGCGGGGGGTCGTGACAGCTCCTACAATGAGCAGTTCTTC.

The V call is TRBV5-1, the J call TRBJ1-1; 7 positions agree with TRBD1. The junction had 7 bases not matched to a gene; V was cut back by 4 bases and J by 1 base. This CDR3 has 15 amino acids. CDR1 SGHRS and CDR2 YFSETQ come from the germline V gene. The CDR3 region is CASSPGGTANTEAFF. The CDR3 nucleotides are TGCGCCAGCAGCCCCGGTGGGACAGCGAACACTGAAGCTTTCTTT.

As DNA, the CDR3 is TGTGCCAGCAGCTTGGGGGGGCCGGGGGCGCGCGGCACCGGGGAGCTGTTTTTT. Protein sequence: CASSLGGPGARGTGELFF. The chain is built from TRBV5-4 and TRBJ2-2; tentatively, D is TRBD1 or TRBD2 (6 bases each). CDR1 and CDR2 (germline): SGHNT, YYREEE (reference sequence). The V end was cut by 0 bases, the J end by 4 bases, with 19 bases between. The CDR3 totals 18 residues.

The CDR3 reads CASSRRLAGAVNTGELFF. The DNA for the CDR3 is TGTGCCAGTTCAAGGCGGCTAGCGGGGGCCGTGAACACCGGGGAGCTGTTTTTT. V is TRBV19 and J is TRBJ2-2; 10 bases match TRBD2. Trimming at V came to 8 bases and at J to 1 base, leaving 13 bases not matched to a gene. CDR3 length equals 18 residues. The germline V gene encodes CDR1 LNHDA and CDR2 SQIVND (reference sequence). The full variable domain, completed using reference TRBV19 and TRBJ2-2, is DGGITQSPKYLFRKEGQNVTLSCEQNLNHDAMYWYRQDPGQGLRLIYYSQIVNDFQKGDIAEGYSVSREKKESFPLTVTSAQKNPTAFYLCASSRRLAGAVNTGELFFGEGSRLTVL.

The V call is TRBV6-5, the J call TRBJ1-1; D not certain. The CDR3 covers 15 residues. Germline V gene data show CDR1 as MNHEY and CDR2 as SVGAGI. V was clipped by 5 bases and J by 5 bases, with 18 bases between them. The CDR3 DNA sequence: TGTGCCAGCAGTCTTCGGCAATCCGGCCCAACTGAAGCTTTCTTT. Its translation: CASSLRQSGPTEAFF.

The rearrangement links TRBV5-1 to TRBJ1-1; 7 nucleotides match TRBD1. Trimming cost V 5 bases and J 1 base; bases outside gene matches: 5. This CDR3 spans 14 amino acids. Germline V gene data show CDR1 as SGHRS and CDR2 as YFSETQ. The CDR3 region has the DNA TGCGCCAGCAGGGCCGGGACAGAGAACACTGAAGCTTTCTTT. It yields the protein CASRAGTENTEAFF.

The V gene is TRBV11-1, the J gene TRBJ1-1; D gene ambiguous. The CDR3 has 16 amino acids. CDR1 and CDR2 (germline): SGHAT, FQDESV (reference sequence). V was clipped by 4 bases and J by 4 bases, with 19 bases between them. The CDR3 sequence: CASSSPLRGLGTEAFF. DNA of the CDR3: TGTGCCAGCAGCTCCCCGTTACGAGGTCTGGGCACTGAAGCTTTCTTT. Filled out from reference TRBV11-1 and TRBJ1-1, the complete variable domain reads EAEVAQSPRYKITEKSQAVAFWCDPISGHATLYWYRQILGQGPELLVQFQDESVVDDSQLPKDRFSAERLKGVDSTLKIQPAELGDSAMYLCASSSPLRGLGTEAFFGQGTRLTVV.

The rearrangement joins TRBV19 to TRBJ1-2, with D perhaps TRBD1 (5 bases). The CDR3 spans 14 residues. V was shortened by 3 bases and J by 8 bases, with 16 bases between the two germline ends. The germline gives CDR1 LNHDA, CDR2 SQIVND (reference sequence). The CDR3 protein is CASSIGGEISGYTF. CDR3 nucleotide sequence: TGTGCCAGTAGTATTGGGGGGGAGATCTCCGGCTACACCTTC.